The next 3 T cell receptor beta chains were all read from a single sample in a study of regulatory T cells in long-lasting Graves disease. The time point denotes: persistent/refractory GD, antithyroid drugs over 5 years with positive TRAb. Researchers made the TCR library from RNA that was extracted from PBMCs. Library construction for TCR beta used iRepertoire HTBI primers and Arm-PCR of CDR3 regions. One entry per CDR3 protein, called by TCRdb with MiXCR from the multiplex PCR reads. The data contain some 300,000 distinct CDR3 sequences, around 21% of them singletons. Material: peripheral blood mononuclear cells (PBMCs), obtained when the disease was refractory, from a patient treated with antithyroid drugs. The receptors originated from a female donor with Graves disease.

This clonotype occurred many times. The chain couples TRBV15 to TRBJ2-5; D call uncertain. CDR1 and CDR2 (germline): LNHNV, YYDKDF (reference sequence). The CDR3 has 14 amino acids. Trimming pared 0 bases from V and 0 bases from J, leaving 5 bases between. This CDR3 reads CATSRDLYQETQYF. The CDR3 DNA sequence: TGTGCCACCAGCAGAGATCTCTACCAAGAGACCCAGTACTTC.

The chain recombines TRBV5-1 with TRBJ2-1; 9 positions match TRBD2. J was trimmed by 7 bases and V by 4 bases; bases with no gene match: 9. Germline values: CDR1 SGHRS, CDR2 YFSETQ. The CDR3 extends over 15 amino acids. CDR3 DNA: TGCGCCAGCAGCCTTGCGGGAGGGCTTAATAATGAGCAGTTCTTC. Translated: CASSLAGGLNNEQFF.

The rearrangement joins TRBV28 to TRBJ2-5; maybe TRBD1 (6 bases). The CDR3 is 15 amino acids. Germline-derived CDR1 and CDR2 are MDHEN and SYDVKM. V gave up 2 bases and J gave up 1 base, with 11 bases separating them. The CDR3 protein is CASSLGAGAQETQYF. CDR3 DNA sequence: TGTGCCAGCAGTTTAGGGGCAGGGGCCCAAGAGACCCAGTACTTC.